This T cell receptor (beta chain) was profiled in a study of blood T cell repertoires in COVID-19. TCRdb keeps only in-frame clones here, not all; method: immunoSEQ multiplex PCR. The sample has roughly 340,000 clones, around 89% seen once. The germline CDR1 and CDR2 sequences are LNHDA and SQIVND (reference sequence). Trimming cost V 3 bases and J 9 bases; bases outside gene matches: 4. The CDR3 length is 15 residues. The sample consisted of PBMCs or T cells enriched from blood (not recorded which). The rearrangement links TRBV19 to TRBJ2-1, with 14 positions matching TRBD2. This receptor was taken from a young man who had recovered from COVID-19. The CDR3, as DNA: TGTGCCAGTAGTATCGCGGGACTAGCGGGAGTTGAGCAGTTCTTC. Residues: CASSIAGLAGVEQFF. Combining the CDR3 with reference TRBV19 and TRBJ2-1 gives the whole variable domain DGGITQSPKYLFRKEGQNVTLSCEQNLNHDAMYWYRQDPGQGLRLIYYSQIVNDFQKGDIAEGYSVSREKKESFPLTVTSAQKNPTAFYLCASSIAGLAGVEQFFGPGTRLTVL.